Reported below is one T cell receptor (beta chain). Its binding antigen is unknown. One base away there is no much larger clone; base qualities are not given. The TCR beta CDR3 regions were amplified from RNA transcripts. For the first round of RT-PCR on the TCR CDR3, the HTBI primer set was used together with the Qiagen OneStep RT-PCR kit. Libraries were constructed in a second round of multiplex PCR, after which size selection and purification were performed. Sequencing of the libraries was done on an Illumina HiSeq2000 using paired-end 100 bp reads. The source study handled its data this way. SOAPnuke was used to process the raw data, removing reads that contained adapters or uncalled bases, had a mean Phred below 15, or lacked an exact match to the constant primer or identifier. COPE v1.2.5 was used to merge the high-quality paired reads, and each unique nucleotide sequence was defined as a clonotype. Clonotypes were aligned to IMGT TRBV, TRBD and TRBJ reference segments using MiTCR v1.1. The analysis included only V-J combinations with a frequency above 0.0001, which together covered over 98% of the repertoires. A TCS score was defined as the ratio of F50 (clonal expansion) to E x V (chaos), with BLOSUM62-based TCRdist applied between CDR3 peptides within each V-J. Welch's t-statistics and random forest reduced roughly 530 V-J features to about 13, which were used in a naive Bayes classifier (R e1071). Starting from the raw public reads, TCRdb applied fastp trimming at Q25, assembled clones with MiXCR and retained in-frame beta chains. Each entry is one CDR3 protein sequence, shown with its most common DNA and genes. The V and J calls reflect TCRdb's pipeline rather than the authors' work. The sample contains around 450,000 distinct CDR3 sequences, approximately 14% of them found a single time. Approximately 5.3% of the sample rests with the top ten.

This specimen belongs to a study of T cells in Graves' hyperthyroidism and ophthalmopathy (dated 2019 in TCRdb). For the wider study: Peripheral blood was sampled at the time of initial diagnosis, prior to any treatment. A discovery cohort of about 95 patients, 43 with Graves' ophthalmopathy and about 58 with stable Graves' hyperthyroidism, was used to find distinguishing TCR V-J signatures. An independent validation cohort of some 18 hyperthyroidism patients and approximately 16 patients who later progressed to ophthalmopathy tested prospective prediction of ophthalmopathy. The 75 to 100 discovery patients were divided at random into training and test sets in a 7:3 ratio. The study also compared thyroid tissue and blood T-cell repertoires from about six Graves' hyperthyroidism patients. After blood sampling, hyperthyroidism patients were treated with methimazole at a starting dose of 30 mg daily, and ophthalmopathy patients were treated with high-dose intravenous methylprednisolone. The paper describes TCR Vbeta CDR3 sequencing of 140 or so peripheral blood samples, made up of some 42 ophthalmopathy patients, 70 to 75 hyperthyroidism patients and about 17 progressor patients. What the study reported, not specific to this receptor: In validation, progression to ophthalmopathy was predicted by the model with nearly 71% sensitivity and around 75% specificity, a median of 6.5 months before onset. A model built on a 13 V-J signature distinguished ophthalmopathy from stable hyperthyroidism, reaching around 88% sensitivity and about 81% specificity in cross-validation and 80%/75% in testing. No statistical method was used to fix the sample size in advance, and group allocation was not hidden from the investigators. Blood samples also contained most of the expanded thyroid clonotypes (frequency above 0.001), which suggests that blood repertoires may reflect thyroid immune responses.

A patient counted as having stable Graves' hyperthyroidism if no progression to ophthalmopathy occurred over 18 months of follow-up. Hyperthyroidism patients were newly diagnosed, with disease duration under 2 months, and aged 18 to 65 years. Any patient with an uncontrolled infection, another autoimmune disease, pregnancy or lactation was excluded. Diagnoses were established on the basis of clinical symptoms, serum thyroxine and TRAb, thyroid ultrasound, and orbital computed tomography. PBMCs were isolated from about 9.1 ml of fresh peripheral blood by Ficoll-Paque density gradient centrifugation. Total RNA was extracted with Trizol reagent, and quality was checked on an Agilent 2100 Bioanalyzer. Germline trimming amounts to 4 bases on V and 3 bases on J, with 4 as the count of junction bases outside the gene matches. The CDR3 goes from the cysteine to the phenylalanine over 15 residues. CDR3 DNA only is kept here, 45 bases in frame from base 1. Based on the germline V gene, the CDR1 and CDR2 sequences are MDHEN and SYDVKM.

Sample: blood. The sequence links TRBV28 to TRBJ1-1; 11 central nucleotides agree with TRBD1. The sequence came from a woman under 30 with Graves' hyperthyroidism. Here is the DNA: TGTGCCAGCAGTTCCCCGGGACAGGGGGACACTGAAGCTTTCTTT. Translated, this is CASSSPGQGDTEAFF.